This TCR beta chain was identified in a study of blood T cell repertoires in COVID-19. Study details: In each case, the material was cDNA or gDNA derived from T cells, B-cell-depleted T cells, or PBMCs.

Authors' data handling: Nucleated cell counts were estimated from reference gene primer amplification. Profiling relied on immunoSEQ multiplex PCR, and the TCRdb table lists in-frame clones only, not all of them. D and trimming were read from the DNA, whereas the V and J calls and clone size are those reported in that table. The top ten hold about 9% of the sample, which has a few hundred thousand clones, roughly four fifths seen once. The cohort comprised adults aged about 18 to 100 years residing in under 25 US areas. For recovered donors of Cohort 3, there were two negative PCRs, clearance, or symptom resolution. The CDR3 loop spans 15 amino acids. V was clipped by 3 bases and J by 0 bases; unmatched bases: 5. Germline lookup yields CDR1 SGDLS and CDR2 YYNGEE.

The gene calls are TRBV9 and TRBJ2-5, with 7 bases that match TRBD2. Sequencing used PBMCs or T cells enriched from blood (not recorded which). The clonotype comes from a middle-aged man who had recovered from COVID-19. Here the CDR3 reads CASSARAGNQETQYF. Written as DNA, the CDR3 is TGTGCCAGCAGCGCTCGAGCGGGGAACCAAGAGACCCAGTACTTC.